This TCR beta chain comes out of a study of cytomegalovirus exposure and HLA in healthy donors. In the study overall: Of all 400 or so donors who were genotyped, about 80% belonged to the Caucasian-associated ancestry cluster.

Findings and limits, study-wide: Using a false discovery rate of 0.05, a later analysis showed that 16,951 TCR beta sequences were associated with HLA alleles. CMV serostatus stood as the only immune exposure information on hand. Most of the TCR beta V segments (in an earlier analysis) were productive either about 90% or about 30% of the time.

Regarding this clone: Antigen: not known.

PCR was performed using 60 Vbeta and 13 Jbeta primers. Libraries were prepared by immunoSEQ multiplex PCR; TCRdb keeps only in-frame clonotypes and omits some of them. The data contain over 110,000 clones, about 79% of them singletons. Germline V gene data show CDR1 as MDHEN and CDR2 as SYDVKM. The CDR3 has 13 residues. With 1 base clipped from V and 9 bases from J, the junction kept 1 base outside the gene matches. The receptor comes from a male donor in good health and CMV-seronegative. The sequenced sample was PBMCs. V is TRBV28 and J is TRBJ2-2; TRBD1 matches at 8 bases. For the CDR3, the DNA is TGTGCCAGCAGTTTATCAGGGGGCAGGGAGCTGTTTTTT. It specifies CASSLSGGRELFF. The variable domain in full, with the rest retrieved from reference TRBV28 and TRBJ2-2, is DVKVTQSSRYLVKRTGEKVFLECVQDMDHENMFWYRQDPGLGLRLIYFSYDVKMKEKGDIPEGYSVSREKKERFSLILESASTNQTSMYLCASSLSGGRELFFGEGSRLTVL.